This T cell receptor beta chain was recorded in a study of radiotherapy plus CTLA-4 blockade in lung cancer. Study as a whole: The study recorded objective responses in 18% of patients and disease control in under 35%.

Whole-study findings and limits: After treatment with radiotherapy plus ipilimumab, TCR clones that came from the tumor expanded in blood.

Concerning this clone itself: The target antigen is unknown.

V shed 3 bases and J shed 6 bases, with 8 bases lying between them. Germline-derived CDR1 and CDR2 are DFQATT and SNEGSKA (reference sequence). CDR3 length: 11 residues. Sequencing used immunoSEQ multiplex PCR; TCRdb keeps in-frame clones, though not all of them. The sample lists roughly 100,000 clones, 70% to 90% occurring once. Sequencing was performed on peripheral blood, taken from a patient treated with radiotherapy plus ipilimumab. The TCR was taken from a human donor with non-small cell lung cancer that progressed on radiotherapy plus ipilimumab. Some clones in this sample may be carry-over from other donors' samples. This rearrangement joins TRBV20-1 to TRBJ1-1; possible D gene TRBD1, 6 bases. In nucleotides, the CDR3 is TGCAGTGCTAGCCGGACAGCTGAAGCTTTCTTT. Its translation: CSASRTAEAFF.